A single sample gave rise to the 21 T cell receptor beta chains below, sequenced in a study of CD8 T cells in ankylosing spondylitis. Each CDR3 protein is one row after TCRdb ran MiXCR on the 5' RACE reads. The sample includes just under 350,000 distinct CDR3 sequences, about 15% of them seen just once. The sequenced sample consisted of blood, either unsorted or a sorted T cell fraction (not recorded which). Every receptor here comes from a male donor with ankylosing spondylitis or in good health (not recorded which).

This chain links TRBV6-2 or TRBV6-3 with TRBJ1-1; D remains ambiguous. Germline V gene data show CDR1 as MNHEY and CDR2 as SVGEGT. CDR3 length: 13 amino acids. Trimming removed 6 bases at V and 0 bases at J, with 8 bases between. The CDR3 loop is CASSNEMNTEAFF. Here the CDR3 DNA reads TGTGCCAGCAGCAACGAGATGAACACTGAAGCTTTCTTT.

This clonotype appeared a few times. The genes are TRBV5-6 and TRBJ2-2; 8 bases fit TRBD1. Germline CDR1 is SGHDT and CDR2 is YYEEEE. J lost 15 bases, V lost 0 bases, and 16 bases had no gene match. The CDR3 spans 16 residues. The CDR3, as DNA: TGTGCCAGCAGCTTGGGACCGGGACAGGCTACCCTCATGATGTTTTTT. Amino acids: CASSLGPGQATLMMFF.

This clonotype has at least ten counts. This sequence joins TRBV20-1 and TRBJ2-1, with D possibly TRBD2 on 5 matching bases. The V and J ends lost 2 bases and 9 bases respectively, with 14 bases between them. The CDR3 is 13 amino acids. Germline lookup yields CDR1 DFQATT and CDR2 SNEGSKA (reference sequence). Here the CDR3 DNA reads TGCAGTGCTAGAAGGGCATCCCGGGGTGAGCAGTTCTTC. Translating gives CSARRASRGEQFF.

This CDR3 is CASSEPRTSEQFF. In nucleotides, the CDR3 is TGTGCCAGCAGTGAACCCCGGACGAGTGAGCAGTTCTTC. The V gene is TRBV6-1, the J gene TRBJ2-1; D remains unclear. The CDR3 has 13 residues. In germline, CDR1 is MNHNS, CDR2 SASEGT. Trimming stripped 2 bases from V and 9 bases from J, with 11 bases between.

V is TRBV5-1 and J is TRBJ2-3; D gene uncertain. The V end lost 5 bases, the J end lost 1 base, and 11 bases lay between the germline ends. This CDR3 contains 14 residues. Germline V lookup: CDR1 SGHRS, CDR2 YFSETQ. The CDR3 loop reads CASSQKVGTDTQYF. The CDR3 DNA reads as TGCGCCAGCAGTCAAAAGGTGGGCACAGATACGCAGTATTTT.

This clonotype was counted a few times. The chain carries TRBV4-1 and TRBJ2-1; D possibly corresponds to TRBD2 (5 bases). The CDR3 covers 13 residues. V shed 1 base and J shed 12 bases, with 13 bases lying between them. Looked up from germline, CDR1 is MGHRA and CDR2 is YSYEKL. Here the CDR3 DNA reads TGCGCCAGCAGCCAAGCCCGGCTGGACTTGCAGTTCTTC. It specifies CASSQARLDLQFF.

This clonotype was recorded a few times. The chain links TRBV5-1 to TRBJ2-3, with 8 bases identical to TRBD1. V shed 2 bases and J 8 bases; nucleotides not matched to a gene: 10. The CDR3 is made up of 15 amino acids. Germline lookup yields CDR1 SGHRS and CDR2 YFSETQ. For the CDR3, the DNA is TGCGCCAGCAGCTTCGACAGGGGTTGGGAAGGTACGCAGTATTTT. Protein: CASSFDRGWEGTQYF.

This chain uses TRBV29-1 with TRBJ2-5; TRBD1 might be the D (5 bases). The germline gives CDR1 SQVTM, CDR2 ANQGSEA. Trimming cost V 2 bases and J 5 bases, with 12 bases left between them. This CDR3 has 13 amino acids. CDR3 amino acids: CSVERSRGETQYF. Here the CDR3 DNA reads TGCAGCGTTGAAAGGTCTAGGGGCGAGACCCAGTACTTC.

This clonotype was recorded once. The V and J genes are TRBV20-1 and TRBJ2-5; D not resolved. The V and J ends lost 6 bases and 5 bases respectively, with 16 bases between them. There are 13 residues in the CDR3. Germline V gene lookup returns CDR1 DFQATT and CDR2 SNEGSKA (reference sequence). CDR3 sequence reads: CSAPRRQGETQYF. CDR3 DNA sequence: TGCAGTGCCCCCCGGCGGCAAGGGGAGACCCAGTACTTC.

The gene calls are TRBV12-3 or TRBV12-4 and TRBJ1-1; D possibly corresponds to TRBD1 (6 bases). V was clipped by 7 bases and J by 8 bases, with 8 bases between them. CDR3 length: 10 residues. The CDR3 DNA reads TGTGCCAGCAAGGGGGGAGAAGCTTTCTTT. Translating gives CASKGGEAFF.

V usage is TRBV27 and J usage is TRBJ2-7; 7 bases map to TRBD2. The CDR3 extends over 13 amino acids. J was trimmed by 6 bases and V by 8 bases; bases with no gene match: 10. CDR1 and CDR2 (germline): MNHEY, SMNVEV (reference sequence). The CDR3 region has the DNA TGTGCCAGCTCCCCAAGGGAGCGGGGCGAGCAGTACTTC. It yields the protein CASSPRERGEQYF.

This clonotype was observed a handful of times. The J gene is TRBJ2-7, the V gene TRBV4-1; D is uncertain. The CDR3 runs to 14 residues. V shed 4 bases and J shed 2 bases, with 12 bases lying between them. CDR1 is MGHRA, CDR2 YSYEKL, per germline. The CDR3, as DNA: TGCGCCAGCAGCCGGACCTCAATAGCCTACGAGCAGTACTTC. Translation: CASSRTSIAYEQYF.

This clonotype has a handful of counts. This chain links TRBV19 with TRBJ2-2; a possible D gene is TRBD1 (6 bases). The CDR3 has 14 amino acids. Trimming cost V 7 bases and J 0 bases, with 9 bases left between them. CDR1 and CDR2 from the germline V gene are LNHDA and SQIVND (reference sequence). CDR3 sequence: CASKGGPNTGELFF. For the CDR3, the DNA is TGTGCCAGTAAAGGGGGACCGAACACCGGGGAGCTGTTTTTT.

A few counts support this clonotype. V and J are TRBV28 and TRBJ2-7; D tentatively fits TRBD1 or TRBD2 (6 bases each). From germline, CDR1 is MDHEN and CDR2 SYDVKM. The length of the CDR3 is 14 residues. V gave up 8 bases and J gave up 1 base, with 15 bases separating them. The CDR3 DNA sequence: TGTGCCAGCCAGGAGGGTAGGGGGTCCTACGAGCAGTACTTC. Protein: CASQEGRGSYEQYF.

The rearrangement uses TRBV5-1 and TRBJ1-6; 10 bases align to TRBD1. This CDR3 spans 13 amino acids. V gave up 7 bases and J gave up 10 bases; unmatched junction bases: 5. The germline V gene has CDR1 SGHRS and CDR2 YFSETQ. This CDR3 reads CASAGTGESPLHF. The CDR3 coding sequence is TGCGCCAGCGCCGGGACAGGGGAATCACCCCTCCACTTT.

V usage is TRBV12-3 or TRBV12-4 and J usage is TRBJ2-7; the match to TRBD2 covers 11 bases. Trimming removed 6 bases from V and 5 bases from J; junction bases left unmatched: 6. CDR3 length: 14 residues. The CDR3 sequence is CASSPSGRLDEQYF. CDR3 DNA: TGTGCCAGCAGCCCTAGCGGGAGGCTCGACGAGCAGTACTTC.

The rearrangement uses TRBV4-2 and TRBJ2-3, with 9 bases lining up with TRBD1. Germline CDR1 LGHNA, CDR2 YNFKEQ. The trim removed 1 base at V and 7 bases at J, leaving 6 bases unmatched. The CDR3 totals 15 residues. The CDR3 is CASSQGGTGIHTQYF. The CDR3 DNA reads as TGTGCCAGCAGCCAAGGGGGGACAGGGATACATACGCAGTATTTT.

In its sample, this clonotype was seen a few times. The J gene is TRBJ2-7, the V gene TRBV3-1; 10 bases line up with TRBD1. CDR1 is LGHDT and CDR2 is YNNKEL in the germline V gene (reference sequence). J lost 7 bases, V lost 3 bases, and 3 bases had no gene match. This CDR3 spans 13 amino acids. CDR3 coding DNA: TGTGCCAGCAGCCAGGACAGGGGGTTTGAGCAGTACTTC. As protein: CASSQDRGFEQYF.

This clonotype was recorded a few times. This chain connects TRBV10-2 to TRBJ2-7; TRBD1 matches at 7 bases. V was pared by 2 bases and J by 3 bases, with 7 bases of the junction left unmatched. The CDR3 is 15 amino acids. CDR1 is WSHSY and CDR2 is SAAADI in the germline V gene. CDR3 DNA: TGCGCCAGCAGTGAGAGGGGGCTAGGGAGCTACGAGCAGTACTTC. Translation gives CASSERGLGSYEQYF.

The chain carries TRBV9 and TRBJ2-5, with D hard to call. The CDR3 has 14 amino acids. V was trimmed by 0 bases and J by 1 base, leaving 7 bases between them. The germline V gene has CDR1 SGDLS and CDR2 YYNGEE. DNA of the CDR3: TGTGCCAGCAGCGTAGGGGGTGGCCAAGAGACCCAGTACTTC. It codes for CASSVGGGQETQYF.

This clonotype has just a few counts. The rearrangement uses TRBV6-5 and TRBJ2-5; possibly TRBD1 for D (5 bases). Germline loops: CDR1 MNHEY, CDR2 SVGAGI. V gave up 2 bases and J gave up 2 bases, with 12 bases separating them. The CDR3 totals 15 residues. CDR3 loop: CASSYGGRVQETQYF. DNA of the CDR3: TGTGCCAGCAGTTACGGCGGCAGGGTACAAGAGACCCAGTACTTC.